This TCR beta chain comes out of a study of cytomegalovirus exposure and HLA in healthy donors. Only a few counts were recorded for this clone. PCR involved 60 Vbeta and 13 Jbeta primers. Repertoires were generated with immunoSEQ multiplex PCR, while TCRdb's copy carries only in-frame clones and drops some. This sample yields about 130,000 clones, of which approximately 61% are seen a single time; approximately 1.7% belongs to the top ten. Germline loops: CDR1 SGHDN, CDR2 FVKESK. The CDR3 loop spans 13 amino acids. V was shortened by 5 bases and J by 5 bases, with 10 bases between the two germline ends.

The source material was PBMCs. The clonotype comes from a human donor in good health. This rearrangement joins TRBV14 to TRBJ2-1; D might be TRBD1 (6 bases). The CDR3 nucleotides read TGTGCCAGCAGCTTGGGACACAACAATGAGCAGTTCTTC. Protein sequence: CASSLGHNNEQFF.